The 28 T cell receptor beta chains listed next were all sequenced from one sample in a study of OX40 agonist ivuxolimab in advanced cancers. TCRdb's table, derived via immunoSEQ multiplex PCR, lists solely in-frame clones and lacks some. The profile shows about 93,000 clones, over 75% of them singletons. Sequenced here: CD4+ or CD8+ T cells sorted from blood, sampled in a trial of the OX40 agonist ivuxolimab. The receptors originated from an adult with an advanced solid tumor such as melanoma, head and neck, liver or kidney cancer.

This clone has only one observation. This chain joins TRBV28 and TRBJ2-1; D tentatively fits TRBD1 or TRBD2 (5 bases each). CDR1 is MDHEN and CDR2 is SYDVKM in the germline V gene. V was cut by 5 bases and J by 10 bases, with 21 bases left in between. The CDR3 loop spans 15 amino acids. CDR3 DNA sequence: TGTGCCAGCAGTAGGCCGGGACCGATACTGGTAGAGCAGTTCTTC. Protein sequence: CASSRPGPILVEQFF.

The V gene is TRBV7-9, the J gene TRBJ1-6, with 7 bases lining up with TRBD1. This CDR3 has 13 amino acids. J was trimmed by 5 bases and V by 8 bases; bases with no gene match: 3. Germline values: CDR1 SEHNR, CDR2 FQNEAQ (reference sequence). The CDR3 DNA reads as TGTGCCAGCCGCGGACAGGATAATTCACCCCTCCACTTT. Translation gives CASRGQDNSPLHF.

The V call is TRBV5-4, the J call TRBJ2-7, with 9 bases that match TRBD1. The CDR3 loop spans 16 amino acids. Germline V gene lookup returns CDR1 SGHNT and CDR2 YYREEE (reference sequence). J was trimmed by 1 base and V by 4 bases; bases with no gene match: 9. This CDR3 reads CASSHVGQGTSYEQYF. In nucleotides, the CDR3 is TGTGCCAGCAGCCACGTCGGACAGGGGACATCCTACGAGCAGTACTTC.

The J gene is TRBJ1-3, the V gene TRBV27; no reliable D call. Germline CDR1 is MNHEY and CDR2 is SMNVEV (reference sequence). The CDR3 length is 12 residues. V was pared by 6 bases and J by 0 bases, with 3 bases between. As DNA, the CDR3 is TGTGCCAGCAGGAACTCTGGAAACACCATATATTTT. This translates into CASRNSGNTIYF.

The chain has TRBV7-2 and TRBJ1-4; possibly TRBD1 for D (5 bases). V was trimmed by 1 base and J by 8 bases, leaving 8 bases between them. Per germline, CDR1 SGHTA and CDR2 FQGNSA. This CDR3 spans 13 amino acids. The CDR3 sequence: CASSLGRGEKLFF. The CDR3 DNA reads as TGTGCCAGCAGCTTAGGAAGGGGCGAAAAACTGTTTTTT.

The rearrangement links TRBV5-1 to TRBJ2-5, with TRBD1 as a possible D gene (6 bases). The germline V gene encodes CDR1 SGHRS and CDR2 YFSETQ. The CDR3 length is 16 residues. Trimming took off 0 bases at V and 2 bases at J, with 14 bases between the two ends. Here the CDR3 reads CASSLGRGAPQETQYF. CDR3 DNA: TGCGCCAGCAGCTTGGGCAGGGGCGCCCCGCAAGAGACCCAGTACTTC.

The rearrangement uses TRBV28 and TRBJ2-1; the D is unclear. Trimming removed 5 bases at V and 6 bases at J, with 17 bases between. This CDR3 is 15 amino acids long. From germline, CDR1 is MDHEN and CDR2 SYDVKM. CDR3 residues: CASSLLGPTGNEQFF. The DNA of the CDR3 is TGTGCCAGCAGTCTCCTCGGGCCAACGGGCAATGAGCAGTTCTTC.

The chain combines TRBV6-5 with TRBJ2-7; D tentatively reads TRBD1 or TRBD2 (7 bases each). The V gene lost 0 bases and the J gene lost 4 bases, with 13 bases spanning the gap. Germline CDR1 is MNHEY and CDR2 is SVGAGI. The CDR3 totals 15 residues. CDR3 protein: CASSYSGRGGYEQYF. Here the CDR3 DNA reads TGTGCCAGCAGTTACTCTGGCAGGGGGGGTTACGAGCAGTACTTC.

The V and J genes are TRBV2 and TRBJ1-5, with TRBD1 matching over 7 bases. Germline lookup yields CDR1 SNHLY and CDR2 FYNNEI. J gave up 0 bases and V 5 bases, and 10 bases lay outside the gene matches. This CDR3 is 17 amino acids long. The chain's CDR3 is CASSPGQLLYSNQPQHF. The CDR3, as DNA: TGTGCCAGCAGTCCGGGACAGCTTCTTTATAGCAATCAGCCCCAGCATTTT.

The rearrangement links TRBV28 to TRBJ2-2; D remains ambiguous. V gave up 10 bases and J gave up 6 bases, with 18 bases separating them. Per germline, CDR1 MDHEN and CDR2 SYDVKM. This CDR3 has 14 amino acids. The CDR3 loop reads CATHPGIMSGELFF. In nucleotides, the CDR3 is TGTGCCACCCATCCTGGGATTATGTCCGGGGAGCTGTTTTTT.

The V and J genes are TRBV2 and TRBJ1-3; 7 nucleotides align to TRBD1. After removal of 4 bases from V and 4 bases from J, the junction contained 4 bases not matched to a gene. The germline V gene has CDR1 SNHLY and CDR2 FYNNEI. The CDR3 spans 14 residues. CDR3 DNA sequence: TGTGCCAGCAGTGCCGGGACAGTAGGAAACACCATATATTTT. This translates into CASSAGTVGNTIYF.

The chain employs TRBV18 and TRBJ2-1; D might be TRBD1 or TRBD2, each matching 5 bases. CDR1 KGHSH and CDR2 LQKENI come from the germline V gene. V was shortened by 1 base and J by 9 bases, with 19 bases between the two germline ends. The CDR3 covers 16 residues. The CDR3 DNA reads as TGTGCCAGCTCACCACTAGCGATGCTTGGGGGTGGTGAGCAGTTCTTC. Protein product: CASSPLAMLGGGEQFF.

J is TRBJ2-7 and V is TRBV19; tentatively, D is TRBD1 (6 bases). The CDR3 is 16 amino acids. Trimming shortened V by 5 bases and J by 7 bases, and 24 bases separated the two germline ends. Germline V gives CDR1 LNHDA, CDR2 SQIVND (reference sequence). CDR3 residues: CASSGSSGDLREEQYF. CDR3 DNA: TGTGCCAGTAGTGGGTCTTCAGGGGACCTACGGGAAGAGCAGTACTTC.

The table lists this clone with a count of one. The V call is TRBV29-1, the J call TRBJ1-2, with D uncertain. Trimming left V 7 bases short and J 0 bases short, with 12 bases between. Germline CDR1 SQVTM, CDR2 ANQGSEA. This CDR3 comprises 13 residues. The CDR3 DNA sequence: TGCAGCGCCGTCCAAGGATCTAACTATGGCTACACCTTC. Translation: CSAVQGSNYGYTF. The full variable domain, with the rest looked up from reference TRBV29-1 and TRBJ1-2, is SAVISQKPSRDICQRGTSLTIQCQVDSQVTMMFWYRQQPGQSLTLIATANQGSEATYESGFVIDKFPISRPNLTFSTLTVSNMSPEDSSIYLCSAVQGSNYGYTFGSGTRLTVV.

This clone was detected only a few times. The chain links TRBV10-1 to TRBJ2-7; tentatively, D is TRBD1 (6 bases). This CDR3 region has 15 residues. From germline, CDR1 is WNHNN and CDR2 SYGVQD (reference sequence). V was pared by 0 bases and J by 0 bases, with 9 bases between. The CDR3 here is CASSESTGHSYEQYF. The CDR3 DNA sequence: TGCGCCAGCAGTGAGTCGACGGGACACTCCTACGAGCAGTACTTC.

This CDR3 is CASSPGTGARKTQYF. CDR3 bases: TGTGCCAGCAGCCCGGGTACGGGGGCGCGAAAGACCCAGTACTTC. The V and J genes are TRBV5-6 and TRBJ2-5, with D perhaps matching TRBD1 or TRBD2 (6 bases each). Trimming removed 4 bases at V and 6 bases at J, with 19 bases between. Germline assignment: CDR1 SGHDT and CDR2 YYEEEE. This CDR3 spans 15 amino acids. Drawing the rest from reference TRBV5-6 and TRBJ2-5, the complete variable domain is DAGVTQSPTHLIKTRGQQVTLRCSPKSGHDTVSWYQQALGQGPQFIFQYYEEEERQRGNFPDRFSGHQFPNYSSELNVNALLLGDSALYLCASSPGTGARKTQYFGPGTRLLVL.

This clone has more than one count but fewer than ten. V usage is TRBV11-2 and J usage is TRBJ2-7, with TRBD2 identical over 10 bases. The CDR3 spans 16 residues. The V segment lost 5 bases and the J segment 4 bases; nucleotides outside the gene matches: 11. Germline CDR1 SGHAT, CDR2 FQNNGV. CDR3 DNA: TGTGCCAGCAGCCGATTCCCTAGCGGGAGAAAATACGAGCAGTACTTC. This translates into CASSRFPSGRKYEQYF.

The chain uses TRBV10-2 and TRBJ2-1, with 7 positions matching TRBD1. The CDR3 consists of 14 residues. Germline loops: CDR1 WSHSY, CDR2 SAAADI. The V gene end was trimmed by 6 bases and the J gene end by 9 bases; junction bases not matched to a gene: 11. The CDR3 spells CASSLDRVLGEQFF. In DNA, the CDR3 is TGCGCCAGCAGCCTTGACAGGGTATTAGGTGAGCAGTTCTTC.

The rearrangement uses TRBV5-1 and TRBJ2-3; D is tentatively TRBD1 or TRBD2 (5 bases each). Trimming shortened V by 4 bases and J by 0 bases, and 18 bases separated the two germline ends. Germline CDR1 and CDR2: SGHRS and YFSETQ. The CDR3 is made up of 17 amino acids. DNA for the CDR3: TGCGCCAGCAGCCTGACGACTGGGACGTTTAGCACAGATACGCAGTATTTT. Translating gives CASSLTTGTFSTDTQYF.

This rearrangement joins TRBV7-2 to TRBJ2-2, with D possibly being TRBD2 (6 bases). Trimming shortened V by 5 bases and J by 6 bases, and 7 bases separated the two germline ends. CDR1 and CDR2 (germline): SGHTA, FQGNSA. The CDR3 length is 12 residues. In DNA, the CDR3 is TGTGCCAGCAGCCGACTAGCCGGGGAGCTGTTTTTT. It codes for CASSRLAGELFF.

V gene TRBV6-1 combines with J gene TRBJ1-5, with D possibly matching TRBD1 (6 bases). In germline, CDR1 is MNHNS, CDR2 SASEGT. The CDR3 is 13 residues long. V was trimmed by 5 bases and J by 9 bases, leaving 14 bases between them. Written as DNA, the CDR3 is TGTGCCAGCAGTCCCGGGACATCCATGCCCCAGCATTTT. It specifies CASSPGTSMPQHF.

CDR3 protein: CASSDVLGRATQYF. In DNA form, the CDR3 reads TGTGCCAGCAGTGACGTGCTGGGCCGAGCTACGCAGTATTTT. V is TRBV2 and J is TRBJ2-3; D is undetermined. Germline lookup yields CDR1 SNHLY and CDR2 FYNNEI. This CDR3 has 14 residues. With 3 bases removed from V and 8 bases from J, the gap between germline ends came to 15 bases.

This chain links TRBV18 with TRBJ1-2, with 8 bases lining up with TRBD1. The CDR3 totals 14 residues. J gave up 7 bases and V 3 bases, and 7 bases lay outside the gene matches. Germline V gives CDR1 KGHSH, CDR2 LQKENI. The CDR3 sequence is CASSPPDRASGYTF. The CDR3 DNA follows: TGTGCCAGCTCACCGCCGGACAGGGCAAGTGGCTACACCTTC.

The rearrangement joins TRBV19 to TRBJ2-7; 8 positions match TRBD1. Germline CDR1 and CDR2: LNHDA and SQIVND (reference sequence). The V segment lost 9 bases and the J segment 10 bases; nucleotides outside the gene matches: 17. CDR3 length: 14 amino acids. In nucleotides, the CDR3 is TGTGCCAGCAGGCGAGAAGACAGGGGAGGAGCCCAGTACTTC. Protein product: CASRREDRGGAQYF.

V usage is TRBV11-3 and J usage is TRBJ2-6; the match to TRBD1 covers 7 bases. Trimming cost V 0 bases and J 0 bases; bases outside gene matches: 11. The CDR3 runs 20 residues. Germline CDR1 reads SGHNT; CDR2 reads YENEEA. CDR3 loop: CASSLDPGQPGGSGANVLTF. In DNA form, the CDR3 reads TGTGCCAGCAGCTTAGATCCGGGACAGCCCGGAGGCTCTGGGGCCAACGTCCTGACTTTC.

V gene TRBV5-8 combines with J gene TRBJ1-3; D unresolved. The CDR3 totals 16 residues. V lost 2 bases and J lost 0, with 12 bases in between. CDR1 is SGHTS and CDR2 is YDEGEE in the germline V gene. The CDR3 DNA follows: TGTGCCAGCAGCTTCGTTCTTACAAGCTCTGGAAACACCATATATTTT. Translating it yields CASSFVLTSSGNTIYF.

The chain joins TRBV19 to TRBJ2-5; D tentatively fits TRBD1 or TRBD2 (5 bases each). Germline V CDR1 and CDR2: LNHDA, SQIVND (reference sequence). V lost 3 bases to trimming and J lost 4 bases, with 9 bases between them. The CDR3 runs to 13 residues. The CDR3 coding sequence is TGTGCCAGTAGTATCCGGGACGGAGAGACCCAGTACTTC. Encoded protein: CASSIRDGETQYF.

This rearrangement joins TRBV5-4 to TRBJ1-4; a possible D gene is TRBD1 (6 bases). Looked up from germline, CDR1 is SGHNT and CDR2 is YYREEE (reference sequence). The CDR3 is 17 amino acids. The V end was cut by 3 bases, the J end by 2 bases, with 17 bases between. The CDR3 DNA reads as TGTGCCAGCAGCTCCAGGCAGGGGAAGAGGACTAATGAAAAACTGTTTTTT. It specifies CASSSRQGKRTNEKLFF.